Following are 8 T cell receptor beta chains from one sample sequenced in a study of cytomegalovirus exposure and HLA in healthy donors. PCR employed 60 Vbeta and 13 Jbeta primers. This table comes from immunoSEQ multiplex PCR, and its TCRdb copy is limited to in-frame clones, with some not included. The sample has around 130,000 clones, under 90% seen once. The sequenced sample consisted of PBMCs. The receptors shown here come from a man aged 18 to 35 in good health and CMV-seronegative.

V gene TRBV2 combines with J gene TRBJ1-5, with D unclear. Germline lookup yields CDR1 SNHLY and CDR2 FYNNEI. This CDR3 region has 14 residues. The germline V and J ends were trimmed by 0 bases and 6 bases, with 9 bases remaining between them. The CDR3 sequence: CASSEASGGQPQHF. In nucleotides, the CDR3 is TGTGCCAGCAGTGAAGCGAGCGGAGGTCAGCCCCAGCATTTT.

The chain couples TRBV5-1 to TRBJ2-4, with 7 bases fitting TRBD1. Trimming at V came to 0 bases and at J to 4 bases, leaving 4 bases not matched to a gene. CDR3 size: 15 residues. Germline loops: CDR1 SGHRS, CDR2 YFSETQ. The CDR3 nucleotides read TGCGCCAGCAGCTTGGCGGGACAGTCGAAAAACATTCAGTACTTC. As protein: CASSLAGQSKNIQYF.

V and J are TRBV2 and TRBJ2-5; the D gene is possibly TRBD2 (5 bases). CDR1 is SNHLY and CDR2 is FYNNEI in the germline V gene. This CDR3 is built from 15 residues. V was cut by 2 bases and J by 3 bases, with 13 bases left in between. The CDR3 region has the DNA TGTGCCAGCAGTGAATCTCGTGGAGGAAAAGAGACCCAGTACTTC. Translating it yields CASSESRGGKETQYF.

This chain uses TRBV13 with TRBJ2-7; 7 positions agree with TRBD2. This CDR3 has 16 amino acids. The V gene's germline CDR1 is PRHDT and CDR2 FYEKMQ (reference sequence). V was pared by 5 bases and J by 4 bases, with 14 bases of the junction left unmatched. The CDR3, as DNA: TGTGCCAGCAGCCTTAACCTTGGGGGGGGAACGTACGAGCAGTACTTC. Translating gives CASSLNLGGGTYEQYF.

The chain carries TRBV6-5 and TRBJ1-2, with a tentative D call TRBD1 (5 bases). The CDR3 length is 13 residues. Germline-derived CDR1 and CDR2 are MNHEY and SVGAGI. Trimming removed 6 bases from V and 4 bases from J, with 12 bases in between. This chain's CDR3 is CASSPDRLYGYTF. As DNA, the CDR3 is TGTGCCAGCAGCCCCGACAGACTCTATGGCTACACCTTC.

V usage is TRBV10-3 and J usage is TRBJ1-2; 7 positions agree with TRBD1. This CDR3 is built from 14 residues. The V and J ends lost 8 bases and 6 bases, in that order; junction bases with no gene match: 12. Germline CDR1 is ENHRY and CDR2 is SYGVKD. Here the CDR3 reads CAISEEGAGHGYTF. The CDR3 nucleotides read TGTGCCATCTCAGAGGAGGGGGCTGGGCATGGCTACACCTTC.

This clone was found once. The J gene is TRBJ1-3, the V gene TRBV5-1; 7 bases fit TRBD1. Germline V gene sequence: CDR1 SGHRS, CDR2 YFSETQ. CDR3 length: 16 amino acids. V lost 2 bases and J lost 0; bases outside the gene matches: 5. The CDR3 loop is CASSFGQDVSGNTIYF. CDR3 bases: TGCGCCAGCAGCTTTGGACAGGACGTCTCTGGAAACACCATATATTTT.

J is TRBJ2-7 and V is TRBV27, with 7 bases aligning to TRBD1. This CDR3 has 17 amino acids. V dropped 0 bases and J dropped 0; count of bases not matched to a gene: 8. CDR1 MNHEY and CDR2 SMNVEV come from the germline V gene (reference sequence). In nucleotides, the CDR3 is TGTGCCAGCAGTTTATCGGTTAGGGGGCGGAACTCCTACGAGCAGTACTTC. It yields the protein CASSLSVRGRNSYEQYF.